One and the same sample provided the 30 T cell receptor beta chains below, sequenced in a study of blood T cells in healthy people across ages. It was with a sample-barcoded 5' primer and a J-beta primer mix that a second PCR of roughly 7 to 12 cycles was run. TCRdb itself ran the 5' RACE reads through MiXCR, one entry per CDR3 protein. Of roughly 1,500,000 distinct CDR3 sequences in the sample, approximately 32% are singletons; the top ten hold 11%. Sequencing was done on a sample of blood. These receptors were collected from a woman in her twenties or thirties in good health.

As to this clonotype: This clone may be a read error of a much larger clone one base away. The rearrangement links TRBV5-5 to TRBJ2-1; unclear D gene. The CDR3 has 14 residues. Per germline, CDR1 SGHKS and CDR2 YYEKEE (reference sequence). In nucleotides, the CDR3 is TGTGCCAGCAGCTTGAAAGTTCGGGCCGATGAGCAGTCCTTC. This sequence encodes CASSLKVRADEQSF.

CDR3 sequence: CASSLRSAARRGETQYF. The DNA for the CDR3 is TGTGCCAGCAGCTTAAGGTCGGCCGCCCGGAGAGGGGAGACCCAGTACTTC. The genes are TRBV7-6 and TRBJ2-5; maybe TRBD2 (5 bases). The ends were cut back, 2 bases at V and 5 bases at J, with 21 bases in the middle. The CDR3 runs 17 residues. CDR1 is SGHVS and CDR2 is FNYEAQ in the germline V gene.

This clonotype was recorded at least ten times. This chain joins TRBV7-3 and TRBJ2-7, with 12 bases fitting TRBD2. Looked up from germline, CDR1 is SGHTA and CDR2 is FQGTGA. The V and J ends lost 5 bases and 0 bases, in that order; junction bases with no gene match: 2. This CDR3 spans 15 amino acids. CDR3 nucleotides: TGTGCCAGCAGCACGACTAGCGGGAGCTCCTACGAGCAGTACTTC. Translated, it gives CASSTTSGSSYEQYF.

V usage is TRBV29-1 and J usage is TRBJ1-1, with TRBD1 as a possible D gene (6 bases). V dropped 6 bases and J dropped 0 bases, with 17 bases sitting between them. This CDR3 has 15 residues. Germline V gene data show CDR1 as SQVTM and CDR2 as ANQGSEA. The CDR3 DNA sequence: TGCAGCGTGGGAACAGGGAAATCCCTGAACACTGAAGCTTTCTTT. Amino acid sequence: CSVGTGKSLNTEAFF.

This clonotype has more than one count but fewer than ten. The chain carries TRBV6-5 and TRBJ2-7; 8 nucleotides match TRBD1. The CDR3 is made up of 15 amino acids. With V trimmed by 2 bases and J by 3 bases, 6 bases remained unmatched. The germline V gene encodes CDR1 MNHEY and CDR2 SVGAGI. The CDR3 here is CASSYAGQGLYEQYF. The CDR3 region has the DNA TGTGCCAGCAGTTACGCCGGACAGGGCCTCTACGAGCAGTACTTC.

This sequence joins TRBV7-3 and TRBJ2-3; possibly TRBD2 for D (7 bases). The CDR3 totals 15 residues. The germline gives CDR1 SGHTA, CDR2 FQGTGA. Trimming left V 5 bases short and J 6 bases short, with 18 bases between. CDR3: CASSLRRGAGDTQYF. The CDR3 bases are TGTGCCAGCAGCCTCAGACGGGGGGCCGGGGATACGCAGTATTTT.

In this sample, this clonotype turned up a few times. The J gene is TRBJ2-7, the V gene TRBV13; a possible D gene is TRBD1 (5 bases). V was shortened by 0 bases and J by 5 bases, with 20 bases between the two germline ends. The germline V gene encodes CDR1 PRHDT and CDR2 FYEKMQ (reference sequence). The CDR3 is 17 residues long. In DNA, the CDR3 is TGTGCCAGCAGCTTAGGGGTCCAGGGCGGAAAGGTTAACGAGCAGTACTTC. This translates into CASSLGVQGGKVNEQYF.

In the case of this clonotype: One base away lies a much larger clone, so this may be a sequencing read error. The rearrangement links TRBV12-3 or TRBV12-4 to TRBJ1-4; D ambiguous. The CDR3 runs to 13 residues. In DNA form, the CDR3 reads TGTGCCAGCGGTTTAGGGCAAGGTGAAAAACTGTTTTTT. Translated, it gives CASGLGQGEKLFF.

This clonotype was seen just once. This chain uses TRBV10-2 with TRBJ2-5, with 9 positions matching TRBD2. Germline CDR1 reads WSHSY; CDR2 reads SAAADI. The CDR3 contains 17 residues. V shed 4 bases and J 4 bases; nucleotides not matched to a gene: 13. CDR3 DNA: TGCGCCAGCAGTGCGTTAGCGGGAGAAATCTTCCGAGAGACCCAGTACTTC. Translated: CASSALAGEIFRETQYF.

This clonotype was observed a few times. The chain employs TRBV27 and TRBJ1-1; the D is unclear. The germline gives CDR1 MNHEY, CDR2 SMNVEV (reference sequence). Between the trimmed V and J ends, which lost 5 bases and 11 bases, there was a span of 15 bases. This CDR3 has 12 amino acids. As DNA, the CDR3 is TGTGCCAGCAGTGACGGAAGCTATGGGGCTTTCTTT. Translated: CASSDGSYGAFF.

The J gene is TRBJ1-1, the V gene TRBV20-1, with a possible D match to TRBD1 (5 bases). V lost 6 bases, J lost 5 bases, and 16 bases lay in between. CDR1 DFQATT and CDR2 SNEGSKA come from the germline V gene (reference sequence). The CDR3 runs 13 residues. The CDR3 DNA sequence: TGCAGTGCCAGGCCCAGGGCTGGAACTGAAGCTTTCTTT. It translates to CSARPRAGTEAFF.

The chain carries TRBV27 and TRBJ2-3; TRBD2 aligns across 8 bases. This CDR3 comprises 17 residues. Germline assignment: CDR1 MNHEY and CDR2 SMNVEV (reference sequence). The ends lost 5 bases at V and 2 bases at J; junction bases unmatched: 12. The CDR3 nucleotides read TGTGCCAGCAGTCCCTCGCGGGGGGAGAGGATCACAGATACGCAGTATTTT. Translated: CASSPSRGERITDTQYF.

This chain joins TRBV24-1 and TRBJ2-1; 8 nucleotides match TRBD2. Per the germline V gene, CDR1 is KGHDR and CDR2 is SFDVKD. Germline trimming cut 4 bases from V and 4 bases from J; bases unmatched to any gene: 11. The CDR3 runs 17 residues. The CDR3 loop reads CATSDRTGSGNYNEQFF. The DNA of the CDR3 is TGTGCCACCAGTGACCGAACCGGTAGCGGGAATTACAATGAGCAGTTCTTC.

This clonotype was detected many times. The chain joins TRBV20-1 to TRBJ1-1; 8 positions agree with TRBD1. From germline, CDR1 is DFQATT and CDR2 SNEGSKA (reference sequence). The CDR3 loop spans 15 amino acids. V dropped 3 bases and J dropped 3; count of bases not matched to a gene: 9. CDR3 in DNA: TGCAGTGCTAGCCCAATCCAGGGGGCGCACACTGAAGCTTTCTTT. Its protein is CSASPIQGAHTEAFF.

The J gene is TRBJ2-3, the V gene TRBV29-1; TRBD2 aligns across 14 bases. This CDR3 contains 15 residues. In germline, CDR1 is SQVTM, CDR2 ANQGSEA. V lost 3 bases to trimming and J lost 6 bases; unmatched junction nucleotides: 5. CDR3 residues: CSVDGLAGGGDTQYF. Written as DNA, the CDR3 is TGCAGCGTTGACGGACTAGCGGGGGGCGGCGATACGCAGTATTTT.

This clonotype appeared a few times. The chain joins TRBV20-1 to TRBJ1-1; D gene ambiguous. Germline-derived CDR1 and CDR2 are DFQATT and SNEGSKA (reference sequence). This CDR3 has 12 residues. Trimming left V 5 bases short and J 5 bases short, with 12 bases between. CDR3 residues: CSAPTVGTEAFF. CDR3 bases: TGCAGTGCTCCGACGGTGGGGACTGAAGCTTTCTTT.

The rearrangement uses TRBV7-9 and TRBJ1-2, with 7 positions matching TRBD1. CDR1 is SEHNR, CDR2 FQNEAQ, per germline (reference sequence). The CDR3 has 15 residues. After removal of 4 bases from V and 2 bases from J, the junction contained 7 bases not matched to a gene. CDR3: CASSWTGGTNYGYTF. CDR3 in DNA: TGTGCCAGCAGCTGGACAGGAGGAACCAACTATGGCTACACCTTC.

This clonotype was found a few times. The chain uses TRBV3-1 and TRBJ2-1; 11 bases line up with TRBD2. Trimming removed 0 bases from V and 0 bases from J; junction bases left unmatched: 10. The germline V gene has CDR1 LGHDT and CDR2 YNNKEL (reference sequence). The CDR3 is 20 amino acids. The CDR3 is CASSQEVAGGPASSYNEQFF. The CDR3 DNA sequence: TGTGCCAGCAGCCAAGAGGTAGCGGGGGGGCCGGCGAGCTCCTACAATGAGCAGTTCTTC.

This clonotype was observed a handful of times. CDR3 nucleotide sequence: TGTGCCAGCAGCCGAGGGGGTCTCACCTACAATGAGCAGTTCTTC. Its translation: CASSRGGLTYNEQFF. The rearrangement links TRBV9 to TRBJ2-1, with D possibly TRBD1 on 6 matching bases. The CDR3 has 15 amino acids. Germline V gives CDR1 SGDLS, CDR2 YYNGEE. V gave up 4 bases and J gave up 2 bases, with 13 bases separating them.

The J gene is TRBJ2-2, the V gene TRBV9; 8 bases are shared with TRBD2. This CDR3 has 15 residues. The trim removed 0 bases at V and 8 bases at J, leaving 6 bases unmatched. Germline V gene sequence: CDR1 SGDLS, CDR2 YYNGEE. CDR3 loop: CASSVETSGAGELFF. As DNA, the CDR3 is TGTGCCAGCAGCGTAGAAACTAGCGGAGCGGGGGAGCTGTTTTTT.

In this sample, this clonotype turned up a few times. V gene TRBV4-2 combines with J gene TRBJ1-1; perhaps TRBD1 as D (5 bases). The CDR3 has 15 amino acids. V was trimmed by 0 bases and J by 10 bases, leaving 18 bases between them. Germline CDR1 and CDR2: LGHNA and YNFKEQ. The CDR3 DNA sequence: TGTGCCAGCAGCCAAGAGGGCCGGGACGCTTGGGGAGCTTTCTTT. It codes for CASSQEGRDAWGAFF.

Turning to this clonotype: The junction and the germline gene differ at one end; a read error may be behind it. The CDR3 region has the DNA TGCAGTGCCATCTCCCAGGGAAATCTGCCCCAGCATTTT. This encodes CSAISQGNLPQHF. This rearrangement joins TRBV20-1 to TRBJ1-5, with a possible D match to TRBD1 (5 bases). CDR1 is DFQATT, CDR2 SNEGSKA, per germline (reference sequence). The CDR3 runs to 13 residues.

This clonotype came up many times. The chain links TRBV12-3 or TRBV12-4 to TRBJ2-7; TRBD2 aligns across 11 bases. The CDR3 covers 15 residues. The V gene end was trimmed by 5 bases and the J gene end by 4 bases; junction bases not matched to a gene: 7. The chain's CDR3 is CASSHGTSGAYEQYF. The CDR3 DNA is TGTGCCAGCAGTCACGGGACTAGCGGAGCTTACGAGCAGTACTTC.

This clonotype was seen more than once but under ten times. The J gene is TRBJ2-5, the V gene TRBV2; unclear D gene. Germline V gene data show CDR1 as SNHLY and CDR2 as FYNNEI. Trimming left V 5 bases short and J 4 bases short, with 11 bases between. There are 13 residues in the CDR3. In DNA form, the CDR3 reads TGTGCCAGCAGTCGCGACACCGCAGAGACCCAGTACTTC. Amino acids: CASSRDTAETQYF.

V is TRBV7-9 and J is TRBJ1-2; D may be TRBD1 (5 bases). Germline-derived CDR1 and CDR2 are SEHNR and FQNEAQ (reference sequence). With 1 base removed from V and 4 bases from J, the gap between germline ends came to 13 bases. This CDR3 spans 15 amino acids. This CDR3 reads CASSLDQGTRYGYTF. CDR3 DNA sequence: TGTGCCAGCAGCTTAGACCAGGGTACCCGCTATGGCTACACCTTC.

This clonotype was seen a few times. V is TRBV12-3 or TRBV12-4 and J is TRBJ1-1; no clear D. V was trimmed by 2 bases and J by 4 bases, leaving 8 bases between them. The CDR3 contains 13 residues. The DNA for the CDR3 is TGTGCCAGCAGTTTATATGAGAGCACTGAAGCTTTCTTT. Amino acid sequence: CASSLYESTEAFF.

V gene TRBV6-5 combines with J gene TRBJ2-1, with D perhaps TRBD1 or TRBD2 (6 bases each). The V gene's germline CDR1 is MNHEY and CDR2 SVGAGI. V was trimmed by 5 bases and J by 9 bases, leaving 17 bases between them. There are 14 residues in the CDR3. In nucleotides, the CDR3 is TGTGCCAGCAGTCCCCGGGGGCACATTAGTGAGCAGTTCTTC. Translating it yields CASSPRGHISEQFF.

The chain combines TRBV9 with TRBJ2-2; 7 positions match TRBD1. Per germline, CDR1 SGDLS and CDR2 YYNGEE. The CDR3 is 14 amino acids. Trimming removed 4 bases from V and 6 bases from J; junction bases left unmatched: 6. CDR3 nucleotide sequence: TGTGCCAGCAGCCCCCGACAGGGTTCCGGGGAGCTGTTTTTT. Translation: CASSPRQGSGELFF. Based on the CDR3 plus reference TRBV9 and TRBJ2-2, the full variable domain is DSGVTQTPKHLITATGQRVTLRCSPRSGDLSVYWYQQSLDQGLQFLIQYYNGEERAKGNILERFSAQQFPDLHSELNLSSLELGDSALYFCASSPRQGSGELFFGEGSRLTVL.

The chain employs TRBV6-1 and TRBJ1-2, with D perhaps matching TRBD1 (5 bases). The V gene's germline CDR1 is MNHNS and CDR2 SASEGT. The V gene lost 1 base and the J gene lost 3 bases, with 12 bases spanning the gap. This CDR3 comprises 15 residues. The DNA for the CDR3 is TGTGCCAGCAGTGAAGTTGGCCGGGACGACTATGGCTACACCTTC. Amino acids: CASSEVGRDDYGYTF.

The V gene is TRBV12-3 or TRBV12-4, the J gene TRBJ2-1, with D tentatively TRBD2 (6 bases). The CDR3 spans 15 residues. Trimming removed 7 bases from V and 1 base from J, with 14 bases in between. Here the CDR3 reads CASIPPGLSYNEQFF. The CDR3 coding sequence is TGTGCCAGCATCCCCCCGGGACTTTCCTACAATGAGCAGTTCTTC.